The clone carrying this T cell receptor beta chain was observed a few times. The data were taken from a study of blood T cell repertoires in COVID-19. Study in general: PBMCs, B-cell-depleted T cells, or T cells were the source of the cDNA or gDNA that made up the material.

Sequencing used immunoSEQ multiplex PCR; TCRdb keeps in-frame clones, though not all of them. Of around 220,000 clones in the sample, approximately 91% were seen once. The germline V gene has CDR1 LNHDA and CDR2 SQIVND (reference sequence). CDR3 length: 16 amino acids. V was pared by 3 bases and J by 4 bases, with 13 bases between. J is TRBJ2-6 and V is TRBV19; D is undetermined. This clonotype was sampled from a woman aged 40-49 years who had recovered from COVID-19. Sequencing was carried out using peripheral blood. The CDR3 sequence is CASSMGPQAGANVLTF. CDR3 coding DNA: TGTGCCAGTAGTATGGGCCCCCAGGCGGGGGCCAACGTCCTGACTTTC.